The 32 T cell receptor beta chains below were found in one sample sequenced in a study of metastatic and nonmetastatic thyroid tumors. No patient received treatment before thyroid surgery. TCRdb reanalyzed the PCR reads via MiXCR. The sample has roughly 40,000 clones, 18% seen once. The sequencing input was tumor tissue. The receptor source for this set is a female donor with papillary thyroid cancer or a benign thyroid nodule (not recorded which). Some clones in this sample may be carry-over from other donors' samples.

This clone was counted many times. The chain combines TRBV12-3 or TRBV12-4 with TRBJ2-3; possible D gene TRBD1, 5 bases. CDR3 size: 12 residues. Trimming removed 3 bases at V and 4 bases at J, with 5 bases between. Written as DNA, the CDR3 is TGTGCCAGCAGTTTCAGGGCAGATACGCAGTATTTT. Encoded protein: CASSFRADTQYF.

This clone was observed at least ten times. The chain combines TRBV6-1 with TRBJ1-1; TRBD1 matches 11 bases. The CDR3 loop spans 18 amino acids. In germline, CDR1 is MNHNS, CDR2 SASEGT. Trimming at V came to 4 bases and at J to 0 bases, leaving 10 bases not matched to a gene. The CDR3 DNA follows: TGTGCCAGCAGTGCTCACGGAGGACAGGGGGCCATGAACACTGAAGCTTTCTTT. It specifies CASSAHGGQGAMNTEAFF.

This clone has a count of ten or more. V usage is TRBV4-3 and J usage is TRBJ2-7, with TRBD1 identical over 8 bases. The CDR3 contains 16 residues. Unmatched junction bases numbered 13, after V lost 3 bases and J lost 6 bases. CDR1 is LGHNA, CDR2 YSLEER, per germline. CDR3 residues: CASSQIAGGGRFEQYF. The CDR3 coding sequence is TGCGCCAGCAGCCAGATAGCAGGGGGCGGTAGGTTCGAGCAGTACTTC.

The V and J genes are TRBV30 and TRBJ1-5, with D hard to call. This CDR3 is built from 12 residues. Germline values: CDR1 GTSNPN, CDR2 SVGIG (reference sequence). V was clipped by 5 bases and J by 9 bases, with 14 bases between them. The CDR3 region has the DNA TGTGCCTGGGGGGAGGGTGGTCGGCCCCAGCATTTT. It encodes CAWGEGGRPQHF.

Worth noting for this clone: The sample contains more than one DNA sequence encoding this CDR3. Written as DNA, the CDR3 is TGCGCCAGCAGCTCGAGGGCGGGCGGGGCACTTACCCAGTACTTC. It yields the protein CASSSRAGGALTQYF. The chain combines TRBV5-1 with TRBJ2-5, with D possibly matching TRBD2 (6 bases). V was trimmed by 3 bases and J by 8 bases, leaving 20 bases between them. This CDR3 is 15 amino acids long. Germline CDR1 reads SGHRS; CDR2 reads YFSETQ.

A remark on this clone: This CDR3 fails to terminate in the conserved phenylalanine or tryptophan, so it likely reflects a read error. The chain links TRBV7-2 to TRBJ2-5; maybe TRBD2 (5 bases). The CDR3 loop spans 14 amino acids. Germline V gene lookup returns CDR1 SGHTA and CDR2 FQGNSA. The CDR3 is CAISLASPRETQYS. As DNA, the CDR3 is TGTGCCATCAGCTTAGCGTCGCCAAGAGAGACCCAGTACTCC.

About this clone: A read error may be the cause here, since a much bigger clone is one base away. This rearrangement joins TRBV3-1 to TRBJ1-2; D is unresolved. There are 12 residues in the CDR3. The V end was cut by 8 bases, the J end by 2 bases, with 9 bases between. Germline CDR1 and CDR2: LGHDT and YNNKEL (reference sequence). The CDR3 nucleotides are TGTGCCAGCGTGGGGTCGAACTATGGCTACACCTTC. Its protein is CASVGSNYGYTF.

This clone was counted many times. The chain links TRBV7-9 to TRBJ1-1; no clear D gene. The CDR3 spans 12 residues. Per germline, CDR1 SEHNR and CDR2 FQNEAQ (reference sequence). Trimming removed 5 bases at V and 5 bases at J, with 9 bases between. CDR3 sequence: CASSLSRTEAFF. Written as DNA, the CDR3 is TGTGCCAGCAGCCTATCGAGAACTGAAGCTTTCTTT. Filled out from reference TRBV7-9 and TRBJ1-1, the complete variable domain reads DTGVSQNPRHKITKRGQNVTFRCDPISEHNRLYWYRQTLGQGPEFLTYFQNEAQLEKSRLLSDRFSAERPKGSFSTLEIQRTEQGDSAMYLCASSLSRTEAFFGQGTRLTVV.

At least ten counts were recorded for this clone. J is TRBJ2-7 and V is TRBV6-2 or TRBV6-3; D is undetermined. Trimming cost V 3 bases and J 0 bases, with 9 bases left between them. This CDR3 has 14 residues. Germline V gene sequence: CDR1 MNHEY, CDR2 SVGEGT. CDR3 coding DNA: TGTGCCAGCAGTTATTGGCAAGCCTCCTACGAGCAGTACTTC. Its translation is CASSYWQASYEQYF.

This clone was detected only a few times. The V and J genes are TRBV6-4 and TRBJ1-1, with unresolved D. This CDR3 comprises 14 residues. Trimming took 4 bases from V and 1 from J, leaving 10 bases between them. Germline V CDR1 and CDR2: MRHNA, SNTAGT. The CDR3 nucleotides read TGTGCCAGCAGTGCCAGTCCCGGGAACACTGAAGCTTTCTTT. It translates to CASSASPGNTEAFF.

At least ten counts were recorded for this clone. The genes are TRBV6-2 or TRBV6-3 and TRBJ2-7; the match to TRBD1 covers 7 bases. CDR1 MNHEY and CDR2 SVGEGT come from the germline V gene. The CDR3 extends over 15 amino acids. J lost 6 bases, V lost 5 bases, and 13 bases had no gene match. The CDR3 DNA is TGTGCCAGCAGTAGAGGACAGGCTCTTTATTCCGAGCAGTACTTC. Encoded protein: CASSRGQALYSEQYF.

The CDR3 sequence: CASSFWTGGDQETQYF. CDR3 nucleotide sequence: TGTGCCAGCAGTTTTTGGACAGGTGGGGACCAAGAGACCCAGTACTTC. This chain uses TRBV28 with TRBJ2-5; 7 nucleotides align to TRBD1. The CDR3 loop spans 16 amino acids. Germline CDR1 is MDHEN and CDR2 is SYDVKM. The J segment lost 0 bases and the V segment lost 3 bases, leaving 7 bases of the junction unmatched.

This clone appeared once. The V call is TRBV5-1, the J call TRBJ2-1; weak D call: TRBD1 (5 bases). The CDR3 has 16 residues. Germline V gives CDR1 SGHRS, CDR2 YFSETQ. Trimming stripped 0 bases from V and 0 bases from J, with 10 bases between. The CDR3 DNA reads as TGCGCCAGCAGCTTGGTGACAGCTCGCTCCTACAATGAGCAGTTCTTC. The encoded protein is CASSLVTARSYNEQFF. Supplemented by reference TRBV5-1 and TRBJ2-1, the full variable domain reads KAGVTQTPRYLIKTRGQQVTLSCSPISGHRSVSWYQQTPGQGLQFLFEYFSETQRNKGNFPGRFSGRQFSNSRSEMNVSTLELGDSALYLCASSLVTARSYNEQFFGPGTRLTVL.

Of note for this clone: Being one base from a much bigger clone, this may be a read error. V is TRBV15 and J is TRBJ2-3, with 9 bases matching TRBD1. The germline V gene encodes CDR1 LNHNV and CDR2 YYDKDF (reference sequence). The CDR3 has 16 amino acids. Unmatched junction bases numbered 7, after V lost 2 bases and J lost 4 bases. This chain's CDR3 is CATSRFSGTGSDTQYF. In DNA form, the CDR3 reads TGTGCCACCAGCAGATTTTCCGGGACAGGGTCAGATACGCAGTATTTT.

In the case of this clone: A junction boundary mismatches the germline segment, possibly from a read error. The chain combines TRBV20-1 with TRBJ2-7, with TRBD1 identical over 7 bases. Germline CDR1 DFQATT, CDR2 SNEGSKA (reference sequence). This CDR3 spans 14 amino acids. The CDR3 DNA sequence: TGCAGTGCTAGATCGCCGACAGGGCGGTACGAGCACTACTTC. This sequence encodes CSARSPTGRYEHYF.

The CDR3: CASPPVDGTDTQYF. The CDR3, as DNA: TGTGCCAGCCCCCCGGTGGATGGCACAGATACGCAGTATTTT. The chain combines TRBV7-9 with TRBJ2-3; D remains unclear. The germline V gene has CDR1 SEHNR and CDR2 FQNEAQ (reference sequence). The CDR3 is 14 residues long. With 8 bases removed from V and 1 base from J, the gap between germline ends came to 13 bases.

This clone was found many times. The chain joins TRBV3-1 to TRBJ1-2; the D gene is possibly TRBD1 (5 bases). The germline gives CDR1 LGHDT, CDR2 YNNKEL (reference sequence). The CDR3 spans 15 residues. The ends were cut back, 1 base at V and 4 bases at J, with 13 bases in the middle. CDR3 sequence: CASSQVFRGGYGYTF. The CDR3, as DNA: TGTGCCAGCAGCCAAGTATTTCGGGGCGGCTATGGCTACACCTTC.

Comments on this clone: An end of the junction does not agree with germline; a read error may underlie this. This chain links TRBV10-3 with TRBJ2-1, with D perhaps given as TRBD1 or TRBD2 (5 bases each). Germline CDR1 ENHRY, CDR2 SYGVKD. The CDR3 covers 17 residues. CDR3 sequence reads: CAVSTCRDAISYNEQFF. The CDR3, as DNA: TGTGCCGTCAGTACGTGTCGGGACGCAATCTCCTACAATGAGCAGTTCTTC.

A few counts support this clone. This sequence joins TRBV28 and TRBJ2-6, with 14 nucleotides matching TRBD2. Germline V gene lookup returns CDR1 MDHEN and CDR2 SYDVKM. With 2 bases clipped from V and 3 bases from J, the junction kept 0 bases outside the gene matches. CDR3 length: 17 residues. CDR3 nucleotides: TGTGCCAGCAGTTTAGGGACTAGCGGGAGTGGGGCCAACGTCCTGACTTTC. This encodes CASSLGTSGSGANVLTF.

A note on this clone: A much larger clone lies a single base off, so this may be a read error. The chain couples TRBV10-2 to TRBJ2-1; 8 positions agree with TRBD2. Trimming removed 7 bases from V and 5 bases from J; junction bases left unmatched: 13. The CDR3 runs 16 residues. Germline values: CDR1 WSHSY, CDR2 SAAADI. The DNA for the CDR3 is TGCGCCAGCATCATTAGCGGGATCCCTAATAACAATGAGCAGTTCTTC. It codes for CASIISGIPNNNEQFF.

There are a few counts of this clone. No conserved phenylalanine or tryptophan is present at the end of the CDR3, so a read error is the likely explanation. This CDR3 is also generated by other DNA sequences in the sample. The chain is built from TRBV12-3 or TRBV12-4 and TRBJ2-1, with 13 bases that match TRBD2. This CDR3 is 15 amino acids long. After removal of 8 bases from V and 13 bases from J, the junction contained 14 bases not matched to a gene. CDR3 sequence reads: CASGPTGLAGAPQFL. The CDR3 nucleotides are TGTGCCAGCGGTCCCACAGGACTAGCGGGAGCCCCACAGTTCCTC.

This clone was detected ten times or more. The sample carries other DNA sequences with the same CDR3. V usage is TRBV18 and J usage is TRBJ2-3, with 14 bases aligning to TRBD2. Looked up from germline, CDR1 is KGHSH and CDR2 is LQKENI. This CDR3 has 15 residues. After removal of 5 bases from V and 4 bases from J, the junction contained 2 bases not matched to a gene. CDR3 residues: CASSSTSGGADTQYF. The CDR3 DNA follows: TGTGCCAGCTCATCGACTAGCGGGGGGGCAGATACGCAGTATTTT.

This clone was seen many times. This chain joins TRBV27 and TRBJ1-5; 7 bases fit TRBD1. The V gene's germline CDR1 is MNHEY and CDR2 SMNVEV (reference sequence). Losses at the gene ends were 5 bases for V and 4 bases for J; bases not matched to a gene: 8. The CDR3 extends over 15 amino acids. The CDR3 protein is CASSRGATGNQPQHF. The CDR3 region has the DNA TGTGCCAGCAGTAGGGGCGCGACAGGGAATCAGCCCCAGCATTTT.

This clone was detected only a few times. The CDR3 is CASSPQGQGGTQYF. CDR3 coding DNA: TGTGCCAGCAGCCCTCAAGGACAGGGTGGTACCCAGTACTTC. The chain recombines TRBV6-1 with TRBJ2-5, with 8 bases identical to TRBD1. The CDR3 has 14 amino acids. Germline lookup yields CDR1 MNHNS and CDR2 SASEGT. Unmatched junction bases numbered 11, after V lost 6 bases and J lost 8 bases.

This clone came up many times. The V and J genes are TRBV5-1 and TRBJ1-1, with a tentative D call TRBD1 (6 bases). Deletions cut 2 bases from V and 7 bases from J, with 15 bases between. The germline V gene encodes CDR1 SGHRS and CDR2 YFSETQ. This CDR3 region has 14 residues. CDR3 in amino acids: CASSFGSGTSEAFF. In DNA, the CDR3 is TGCGCCAGCAGCTTTGGAAGTGGGACAAGTGAAGCTTTCTTT.

The sample holds many counts of this clone. The chain combines TRBV5-6 with TRBJ1-1, with D tentatively TRBD1 (5 bases). V dropped 4 bases and J dropped 4 bases, with 23 bases sitting between them. The CDR3 runs to 17 residues. The germline V gene encodes CDR1 SGHDT and CDR2 YYEEEE. As DNA, the CDR3 is TGTGCCAGCAGCCGCGGAGGGGTCTGGGGGGTGAGCACTGAAGCTTTCTTT. This codes for CASSRGGVWGVSTEAFF.

This clone was seen ten or more times. The chain couples TRBV30 to TRBJ1-3; D remains ambiguous. V gave up 0 bases and J gave up 0 bases, with 3 bases separating them. CDR1 GTSNPN and CDR2 SVGIG come from the germline V gene (reference sequence). The CDR3 runs to 13 residues. The CDR3 DNA follows: TGTGCCTGGAGTGTTACCTCTGGAAACACCATATATTTT. Protein product: CAWSVTSGNTIYF.

This clone was seen ten or more times. The rearrangement joins TRBV6-5 to TRBJ1-2; D gene ambiguous. CDR1 MNHEY and CDR2 SVGAGI come from the germline V gene. V lost 2 bases and J 3 bases, leaving 7 bases between the germline ends. This CDR3 region has 13 residues. The CDR3 DNA follows: TGTGCCAGCAGTTACGTCTTCGACTATGGCTACACCTTC. This gives the protein CASSYVFDYGYTF.

This clone was picked up many times. V usage is TRBV6-4 and J usage is TRBJ2-1; possibly TRBD1 for D (6 bases). Germline V gene lookup returns CDR1 MRHNA and CDR2 SNTAGT. V was clipped by 3 bases and J by 5 bases, with 14 bases between them. This CDR3 comprises 15 residues. CDR3 residues: CASSERQEPHNEQFF. CDR3 nucleotide sequence: TGTGCCAGCAGTGAACGACAGGAACCCCACAATGAGCAGTTCTTC.

This clone was detected ten times or more. The chain joins TRBV5-6 to TRBJ1-4; D is perhaps TRBD1 (5 bases). Deletions cut 0 bases from V and 8 bases from J, with 14 bases between. The CDR3 has 15 residues. CDR1 and CDR2 (germline): SGHDT, YYEEEE. In DNA form, the CDR3 reads TGTGCCAGCAGCTTGGTGGGGACTCGACACGAAAAACTGTTTTTT. It specifies CASSLVGTRHEKLFF.

This clone was picked up many times. V and J are TRBV29-1 and TRBJ1-2; tentatively, D is TRBD1 (5 bases). CDR1 SQVTM and CDR2 ANQGSEA come from the germline V gene. This CDR3 comprises 14 residues. The ends were cut back, 4 bases at V and 1 base at J, with 13 bases in the middle. CDR3 in amino acids: CSVVTGGFNYGYTF. The CDR3 coding sequence is TGCAGCGTTGTCACAGGCGGGTTTAACTATGGCTACACCTTC.

This clone was observed many times. Distinct nucleotide sequences in the sample also encode this CDR3. This chain connects TRBV28 to TRBJ2-7; 15 bases match TRBD2. The CDR3 is 15 amino acids. The V gene's germline CDR1 is MDHEN and CDR2 SYDVKM. J lost 4 bases, V lost 6 bases, and 4 bases had no gene match. The CDR3: CASRSGLAGGYEQYF. CDR3 coding DNA: TGTGCCAGCAGATCGGGACTAGCGGGAGGTTACGAGCAGTACTTC.